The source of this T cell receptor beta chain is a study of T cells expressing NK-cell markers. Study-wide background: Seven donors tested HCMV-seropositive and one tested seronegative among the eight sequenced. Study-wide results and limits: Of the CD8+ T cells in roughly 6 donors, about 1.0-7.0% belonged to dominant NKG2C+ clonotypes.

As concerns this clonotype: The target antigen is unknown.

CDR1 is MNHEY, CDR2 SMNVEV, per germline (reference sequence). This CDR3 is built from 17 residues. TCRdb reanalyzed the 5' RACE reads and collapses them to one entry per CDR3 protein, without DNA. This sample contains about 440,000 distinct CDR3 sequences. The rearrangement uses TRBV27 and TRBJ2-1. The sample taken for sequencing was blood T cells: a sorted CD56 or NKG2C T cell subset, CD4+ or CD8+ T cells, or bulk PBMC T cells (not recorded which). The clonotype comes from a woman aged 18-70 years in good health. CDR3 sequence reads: CASSPRLPGGPYNEQFF.